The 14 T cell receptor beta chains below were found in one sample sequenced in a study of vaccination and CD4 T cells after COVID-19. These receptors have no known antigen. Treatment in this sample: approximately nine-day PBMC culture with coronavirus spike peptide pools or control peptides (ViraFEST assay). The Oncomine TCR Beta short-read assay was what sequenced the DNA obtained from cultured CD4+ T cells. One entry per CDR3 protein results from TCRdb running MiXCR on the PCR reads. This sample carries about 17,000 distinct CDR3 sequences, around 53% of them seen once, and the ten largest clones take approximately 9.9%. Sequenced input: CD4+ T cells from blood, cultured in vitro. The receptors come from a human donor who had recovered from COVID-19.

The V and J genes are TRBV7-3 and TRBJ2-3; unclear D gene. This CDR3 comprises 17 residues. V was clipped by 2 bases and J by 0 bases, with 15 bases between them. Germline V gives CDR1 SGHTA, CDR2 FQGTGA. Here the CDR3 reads CASSLESRLDSTDTQYF. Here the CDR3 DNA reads TGTGCCAGCAGCTTAGAGTCCAGACTCGATAGCACAGATACGCAGTATTTT.

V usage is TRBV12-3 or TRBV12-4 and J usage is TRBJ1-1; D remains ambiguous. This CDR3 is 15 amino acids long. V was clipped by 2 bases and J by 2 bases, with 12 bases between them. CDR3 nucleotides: TGTGCCAGCAGTTTAAAGCGCAGAATTAACACTGAAGCTTTCTTT. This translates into CASSLKRRINTEAFF.

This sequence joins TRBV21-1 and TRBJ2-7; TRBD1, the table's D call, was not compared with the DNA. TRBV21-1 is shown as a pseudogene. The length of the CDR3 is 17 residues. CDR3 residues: CASSKEPRRGGSYEQYF. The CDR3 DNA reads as TGTGCCAGCAGCAAAGAGCCAAGGAGAGGGGGATCCTACGAGCAGTACTTC.

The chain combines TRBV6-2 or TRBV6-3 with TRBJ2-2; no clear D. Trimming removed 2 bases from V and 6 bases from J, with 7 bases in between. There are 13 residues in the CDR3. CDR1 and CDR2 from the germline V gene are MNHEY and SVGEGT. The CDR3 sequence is CASSYPVSGELFF. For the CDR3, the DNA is TGTGCCAGCAGTTACCCCGTCTCCGGGGAGCTGTTTTTT.

The CDR3 spells CASSLTGADTQYF. The CDR3 nucleotides are TGTGCCAGCAGTTTGACCGGGGCAGATACGCAGTATTTT. This chain connects TRBV27 to TRBJ2-3; D perhaps matches TRBD2 (5 bases). The CDR3 length is 13 residues. CDR1 is MNHEY and CDR2 is SMNVEV in the germline V gene (reference sequence). With 3 bases removed from V and 4 bases from J, the gap between germline ends came to 8 bases.

CDR3 protein: CSAIQGVGREQYF. In DNA, the CDR3 is TGCAGTGCTATTCAGGGGGTTGGTCGAGAGCAGTACTTC. The rearrangement uses TRBV20-1 and TRBJ2-7; 7 bases map to TRBD1. Germline CDR1 and CDR2: DFQATT and SNEGSKA (reference sequence). The CDR3 runs 13 residues. J gave up 7 bases and V 4 bases, and 10 bases lay outside the gene matches.

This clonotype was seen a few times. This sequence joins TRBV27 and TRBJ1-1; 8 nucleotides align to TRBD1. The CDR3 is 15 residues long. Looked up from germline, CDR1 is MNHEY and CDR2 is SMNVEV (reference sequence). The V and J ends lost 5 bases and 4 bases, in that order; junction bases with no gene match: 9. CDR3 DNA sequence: TGTGCCAGCAGTGCTCGACAGGGGTTCAGCACTGAAGCTTTCTTT. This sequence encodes CASSARQGFSTEAFF.

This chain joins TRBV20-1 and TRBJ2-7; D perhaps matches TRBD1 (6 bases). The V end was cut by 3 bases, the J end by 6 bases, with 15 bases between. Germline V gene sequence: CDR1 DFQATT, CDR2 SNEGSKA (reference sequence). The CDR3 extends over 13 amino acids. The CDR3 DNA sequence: TGCAGTGCTAGGAGGGGGAGCACTCCCGAGCAGTACTTC. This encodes CSARRGSTPEQYF.

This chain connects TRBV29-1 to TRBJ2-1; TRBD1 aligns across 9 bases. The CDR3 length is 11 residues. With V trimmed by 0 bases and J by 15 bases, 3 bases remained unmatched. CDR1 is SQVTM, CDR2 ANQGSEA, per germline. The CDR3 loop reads CSVEDGQGSFF. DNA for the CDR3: TGCAGCGTTGAAGATGGACAGGGGTCGTTCTTC.

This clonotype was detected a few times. CDR3 in DNA: TGCAGTGCTAGCATGCTACAAAAGCCCCAGCATTTT. Residues: CSASMLQKPQHF. V usage is TRBV20-1 and J usage is TRBJ1-5; D not certain. The length of the CDR3 is 12 residues. The germline V and J ends were trimmed by 3 bases and 8 bases, with 11 bases remaining between them. Germline V gives CDR1 DFQATT, CDR2 SNEGSKA (reference sequence).

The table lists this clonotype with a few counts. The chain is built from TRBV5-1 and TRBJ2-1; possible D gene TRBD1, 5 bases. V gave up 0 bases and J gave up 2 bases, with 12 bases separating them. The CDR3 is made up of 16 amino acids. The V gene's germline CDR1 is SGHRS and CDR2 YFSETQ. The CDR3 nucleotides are TGCGCCAGCAGCTTGGGTAATGTAGGGGCCTACAATGAGCAGTTCTTC. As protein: CASSLGNVGAYNEQFF.

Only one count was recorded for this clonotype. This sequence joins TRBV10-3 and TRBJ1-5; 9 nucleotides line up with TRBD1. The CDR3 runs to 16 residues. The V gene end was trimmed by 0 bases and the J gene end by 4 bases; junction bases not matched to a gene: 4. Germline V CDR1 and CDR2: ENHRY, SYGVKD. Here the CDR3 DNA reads TGTGCCATCAGTGAGTCTTGGACAGGGGTAAATCAGCCCCAGCATTTT. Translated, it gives CAISESWTGVNQPQHF.

The CDR3 bases are TGTGCCAGCAGCGGGGGGGGCGGGAGGACCTCAGAATGGACCCAGTACTTC. Protein: CASSGGGGRTSEWTQYF. The chain recombines TRBV7-8 with TRBJ2-5; TRBD2 matches 8 bases. With 5 bases clipped from V and 7 bases from J, the junction kept 18 bases outside the gene matches. CDR1 and CDR2 from the germline V gene are SGHVS and FQNEAQ. The CDR3 sequence is 17 residues long.

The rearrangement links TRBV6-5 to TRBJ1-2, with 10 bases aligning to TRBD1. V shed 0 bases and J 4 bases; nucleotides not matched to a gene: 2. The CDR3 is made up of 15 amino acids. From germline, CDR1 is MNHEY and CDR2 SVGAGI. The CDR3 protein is CASSYSTGGSYGYTF. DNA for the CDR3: TGTGCCAGCAGTTACTCGACAGGGGGCTCCTATGGCTACACCTTC.